Following are 3 T cell receptor beta chains from one sample sequenced in a study of T cell repertoires in cytomegalovirus infection. TCRdb reprocessed the reads with MiXCR, giving one entry per CDR3 protein. There are more than 350,000 distinct CDR3 sequences in the sample; 30% to 40% occur only once, and about an eighth lies in the top ten. The sample comprised PBMCs. These receptor sequences come from a human donor in good health (CMV status not recorded). Some clones in this sample may be carry-over from other donors' samples.

Concerning this clonotype itself: An end of the junction does not agree with germline; a read error may underlie this. This chain uses TRBV4-2 with TRBJ2-3, with D possibly being TRBD1 or TRBD2 (6 bases each). The V gene's germline CDR1 is LGHNA and CDR2 YNFKEQ. The CDR3 is made up of 19 amino acids. The CDR3 reads CASRQVRGGPLSRADTQYF. As DNA, the CDR3 is TGTGCCAGCAGACAAGTTCGTGGGGGGCCCCTTTCTAGGGCAGATACGCAGTATTTT.

In its sample, this clonotype was seen once. The rearrangement links TRBV7-9 to TRBJ1-5; D is uncertain. CDR1 SEHNR and CDR2 FQNEAQ come from the germline V gene (reference sequence). Between the trimmed V and J ends, which lost 3 bases and 8 bases, there was a span of 11 bases. The CDR3 runs to 13 residues. CDR3 nucleotide sequence: TGTGCCAGCAGCTTTCTCGAAGGTGAGCCCCAGCATTTT. Translation gives CASSFLEGEPQHF. Together with reference TRBV7-9 and TRBJ1-5, the CDR3 gives the full variable domain: DTGVSQNPRHKITKRGQNVTFRCDPISEHNRLYWYRQTLGQGPEFLTYFQNEAQLEKSRLLSDRFSAERPKGSFSTLEIQRTEQGDSAMYLCASSFLEGEPQHFGDGTRLSIL.

CDR3: CASSEEGQVLTDTQYF. CDR3 coding DNA: TGTGCCAGCAGTGAGGAGGGACAGGTCCTCACAGATACGCAGTATTTT. The chain couples TRBV2 to TRBJ2-3; 8 bases are shared with TRBD1. The length of the CDR3 is 16 residues. CDR1 is SNHLY, CDR2 FYNNEI, per germline. V trimming: 3 bases; J trimming: 2 bases; junction bases outside the gene matches: 7.